The 21 T cell receptor beta chains reported below all come from one sample, sequenced in a study of glioma-infiltrating T cells. TCR alpha and beta CDR3 regions were amplified from RNA using iRepertoire nested multiplex PCR. TCRdb reprocessed the multiplex PCR reads with MiXCR, giving one entry per CDR3 protein. The sample carries approximately 120,000 distinct CDR3 sequences, approximately 25% recorded once. Sequenced sample: glioma tissue, nonneoplastic brain tissue, or PBMCs (not recorded which). These receptors were obtained from a human donor with low-grade glioma or glioblastoma, undergoing nonglioma brain surgery, or in good health (not recorded which).

Many counts were recorded for this clonotype. The chain uses TRBV7-2 and TRBJ2-2; 7 positions match TRBD2. CDR3 length equals 15 residues. V gave up 5 bases and J gave up 6 bases; unmatched junction bases: 9. The germline V gene encodes CDR1 SGHTA and CDR2 FQGNSA. The CDR3 loop is CASSPGGAGAGELFF. The CDR3 DNA reads TGTGCCAGCAGCCCGGGGGGAGCTGGCGCCGGGGAGCTGTTTTTT.

CDR3 sequence reads: CAIRATGDRNTEAFF. In nucleotides, the CDR3 is TGTGCCATCAGGGCTACAGGTGACAGGAACACTGAAGCTTTCTTT. The chain carries TRBV10-3 and TRBJ1-1, with D maybe TRBD1 (5 bases). The germline CDR1 and CDR2 sequences are ENHRY and SYGVKD. Deletions cut 6 bases from V and 1 base from J, with 15 bases between. This CDR3 region has 15 residues.

This clonotype was picked up a small number of times. The conserved closing phenylalanine or tryptophan is absent in this CDR3, likely reflecting a read error. The limits of the CDR3 on the DNA are not certain, so only TCRdb's listed CDR3 is given. This chain connects TRBV5-6 to TRBJ2-5; TRBD1 is taken as the D call from the table, unchecked against the DNA. Germline CDR1 is SGHDT and CDR2 is YYEEEE. The CDR3 is 10 residues long, ends included. The CDR3 reads CASSLPPRGD.

This clonotype was seen a few times. The chain uses TRBV7-2 and TRBJ2-4, with D unresolved. This CDR3 is built from 15 residues. Germline loops: CDR1 SGHTA, CDR2 FQGNSA. The V and J ends lost 5 bases and 7 bases respectively, with 18 bases between them. CDR3 residues: CASSLTNGPPNIQYF. Here the CDR3 DNA reads TGTGCCAGCAGCCTAACTAACGGGCCTCCTAACATTCAGTACTTC.

Concerning this clonotype itself: Being one base from a much bigger clone, this may be a read error. CDR3 region: CASSSLQGTGNTIHF. CDR3 nucleotides: TGTGCCAGCAGTTCACTACAGGGGACTGGAAACACCATACATTTT. The genes are TRBV7-2 and TRBJ1-3; 7 bases are shared with TRBD1. Germline V gene sequence: CDR1 SGHTA, CDR2 FQGNSA. This CDR3 spans 15 amino acids.

In this sample, this clonotype turned up many times. The chain combines TRBV27 with TRBJ2-7, with 8 positions matching TRBD2. With 10 bases clipped from V and 3 bases from J, the junction kept 20 bases outside the gene matches. The germline gives CDR1 MNHEY, CDR2 SMNVEV (reference sequence). CDR3 length: 17 residues. The CDR3 region is CAIPGRGGRTPRYEQYF. As DNA, the CDR3 is TGTGCCATCCCGGGTCGGGGGGGGAGGACCCCCCGCTACGAGCAGTACTTC.

This clonotype was detected many times. The V and J genes are TRBV27 and TRBJ1-2; D is possibly TRBD1 (5 bases). V shed 5 bases and J shed 0 bases, with 10 bases lying between them. Germline CDR1 and CDR2: MNHEY and SMNVEV (reference sequence). CDR3 length equals 14 residues. CDR3 in amino acids: CASSSQGTNYGYTF. DNA of the CDR3: TGTGCCAGCAGTAGCCAGGGTACTAACTATGGCTACACCTTC.

In its sample, this clonotype was seen many times. The chain links TRBV6-6 to TRBJ2-7; D not resolved. The CDR3 totals 15 residues. V dropped 0 bases and J dropped 0 bases, with 9 bases sitting between them. Looked up from germline, CDR1 is MNHNY and CDR2 is SVGAGI (reference sequence). CDR3 coding DNA: TGTGCCAGCAGTTACTCGAGGACGGTCTCCTACGAGCAGTACTTC. The encoded protein is CASSYSRTVSYEQYF.

There are many counts of this clonotype. The V and J genes are TRBV7-2 and TRBJ2-3; 8 bases are shared with TRBD2. CDR1 and CDR2 from the germline V gene are SGHTA and FQGNSA. CDR3 length: 16 residues. The V gene end was trimmed by 6 bases and the J gene end by 3 bases; junction bases not matched to a gene: 11. The CDR3 DNA follows: TGTGCCAGCAGTTTATTGAGCGGGAGCGGGACAGATACGCAGTATTTT. This gives the protein CASSLLSGSGTDTQYF.

V gene TRBV6-1 combines with J gene TRBJ2-7; the D gene is possibly TRBD1 (6 bases). Trimming removed 0 bases at V and 0 bases at J, with 9 bases between. This CDR3 is 15 amino acids long. Germline V CDR1 and CDR2: MNHNS, SASEGT. As DNA, the CDR3 is TGTGCCAGCAGTGAAGCGGGACAACTCTCCTACGAGCAGTACTTC. Its translation: CASSEAGQLSYEQYF.

This clonotype showed up many times. CDR3 sequence (DNA): TGTGCCACCGGTTTAGCGAGCACAGATACGCAGTATTTT. This encodes CATGLASTDTQYF. The chain links TRBV19 to TRBJ2-3; weak D call: TRBD2 (5 bases). V was shortened by 10 bases and J by 0 bases, with 11 bases between the two germline ends. In germline, CDR1 is LNHDA, CDR2 SQIVND (reference sequence). The CDR3 runs to 13 residues.

This clonotype has a count of ten or more. This chain joins TRBV6-1 and TRBJ1-3; D unclear. CDR1 is MNHNS and CDR2 is SASEGT in the germline V gene. This CDR3 contains 12 residues. The ends were cut back, 8 bases at V and 7 bases at J, with 12 bases in the middle. The DNA of the CDR3 is TGTGCCAGCGGAAGCCCCGGGAACACCATATATTTT. Protein sequence: CASGSPGNTIYF.

This clonotype has at least ten counts. J is TRBJ1-2 and V is TRBV7-9; no firm D call. CDR1 is SEHNR and CDR2 is FQNEAQ in the germline V gene (reference sequence). The CDR3 spans 15 residues. The germline V and J ends were trimmed by 3 bases and 0 bases, with 11 bases remaining between them. CDR3 DNA sequence: TGTGCCAGCAGCTTGTACCCCACACCTAACTATGGCTACACCTTC. Its translation: CASSLYPTPNYGYTF.

This clonotype has a count of ten or more. A much larger clone is a single base away; this may be a read error. In DNA form, the CDR3 reads TGTGCCAGCAGCAATTCCGGGGCCTACAATGAGCAGTTCTTC. Its protein is CASSNSGAYNEQFF. This sequence joins TRBV6-1 and TRBJ2-1, with a weak D call TRBD2 (5 bases). The V end was cut by 6 bases, the J end by 2 bases, with 11 bases between. Germline-derived CDR1 and CDR2 are MNHNS and SASEGT. The CDR3 runs 14 residues.

A remark on this clonotype: The CDR3 does not close with the conserved phenylalanine or tryptophan, likely indicating a read error. V gene TRBV4-1 combines with J gene TRBJ1-2, with D maybe TRBD1 (6 bases). Looked up from germline, CDR1 is MGHRA and CDR2 is YSYEKL. The CDR3 has 16 amino acids. The CDR3 loop reads CASSLYTRQGHYGYTS. The DNA of the CDR3 is TGCGCCAGCAGCCTATATACTAGGCAGGGGCACTATGGGTACACCTCC.

In this sample, this clonotype turned up many times. This rearrangement joins TRBV7-9 to TRBJ1-1; D gene unclear. From germline, CDR1 is SEHNR and CDR2 FQNEAQ (reference sequence). This CDR3 is 13 amino acids long. The V end lost 5 bases, the J end lost 6 bases, and 13 bases lay between the germline ends. CDR3 sequence (DNA): TGTGCCAGCAGCACAACGGCGGGCTCTGAAGCTTTCTTT. The encoded protein is CASSTTAGSEAFF.

This clonotype was recorded many times. V usage is TRBV27 and J usage is TRBJ1-1; D is unclear. The V gene's germline CDR1 is MNHEY and CDR2 SMNVEV (reference sequence). The CDR3 has 13 residues. The ends were cut back, 6 bases at V and 0 bases at J, with 8 bases in the middle. CDR3 nucleotide sequence: TGTGCCAGCAGAAATGACCTGAACACTGAAGCTTTCTTT. Amino acid sequence: CASRNDLNTEAFF.

This clonotype has ten or more counts. The genes are TRBV27 and TRBJ1-2; the D is unclear. The germline gives CDR1 MNHEY, CDR2 SMNVEV (reference sequence). The V gene lost 8 bases and the J gene lost 8 bases, with 18 bases spanning the gap. This CDR3 has 13 amino acids. DNA of the CDR3: TGTGCCAGCGCAGCCAAGGAACGTCGGGGCTACACCTTC. Its protein is CASAAKERRGYTF.

Comments on this clonotype: One base away lies a much larger clone, so this may be a sequencing read error. Lacking the conserved final phenylalanine or tryptophan, this CDR3 likely reflects a read error. V is TRBV6-1 and J is TRBJ2-3, with D uncertain. This CDR3 contains 15 residues. CDR1 and CDR2 (germline): MNHNS, SASEGT. The V and J ends lost 5 bases and 0 bases respectively, with 12 bases between them. The CDR3 DNA follows: TGTGCCAGCAGTCCTCCTGGGCTTAGCACAGATACGCAGTATTTA. Its protein product is CASSPPGLSTDTQYL.

The V call is TRBV19, the J call TRBJ1-4; D gene uncertain. The V gene's germline CDR1 is LNHDA and CDR2 SQIVND (reference sequence). V dropped 1 base and J dropped 0 bases, with 6 bases sitting between them. This CDR3 has 15 residues. The CDR3 protein is CASSIGRATNEKLFF. The CDR3 DNA reads TGTGCCAGTAGTATAGGGAGAGCAACTAATGAAAAACTGTTTTTT. Complete variable domain (other parts from reference TRBV19 and TRBJ1-4): DGGITQSPKYLFRKEGQNVTLSCEQNLNHDAMYWYRQDPGQGLRLIYYSQIVNDFQKGDIAEGYSVSREKKESFPLTVTSAQKNPTAFYLCASSIGRATNEKLFFGSGTQLSVL.

This clonotype occurred many times. The chain couples TRBV7-6 to TRBJ2-1; TRBD2 might be the D (5 bases). CDR3 length: 14 residues. Per germline, CDR1 SGHVS and CDR2 FNYEAQ. Trimming shortened V by 5 bases and J by 1 base, and 9 bases separated the two germline ends. This chain's CDR3 is CASSGETSYNEQFF. The CDR3 DNA reads as TGTGCCAGCAGCGGGGAGACGTCCTACAATGAGCAGTTCTTC. Based on the CDR3 plus reference TRBV7-6 and TRBJ2-1, the full variable domain is GAGVSQSPRYKVTKRGQDVALRCDPISGHVSLYWYRQALGQGPEFLTYFNYEAQQDKSGLPNDRFSAERPEGSISTLTIQRTEQRDSAMYRCASSGETSYNEQFFGPGTRLTVL.